The clone carrying this TCR beta chain was seen more than once but under ten times. CDR1 is MNHNY, CDR2 SVGAGI, per germline (reference sequence). The CDR3 is made up of 17 amino acids. V was clipped by 0 bases and J by 5 bases, with 17 bases between them. This sample is part of a study of early T cells in non-severe SARS-CoV-2 infection. TCRdb independently ran MiXCR on the 5' RACE reads; one entry per CDR3 protein. Altogether roughly 65,000 distinct CDR3 sequences are present, about a tenth being singletons, with the ten largest covering 6.4%. This clonotype was obtained from an adult who was a healthcare worker with PCR-confirmed SARS-CoV-2 infection or an uninfected control (not recorded which). The sample consisted of whole blood. The J gene is TRBJ1-5, the V gene TRBV6-6; D perhaps matches TRBD1 (6 bases). CDR3: CASSYSRPGATDQPQHF. In DNA form, the CDR3 reads TGTGCCAGCAGTTACTCCAGGCCAGGGGCTACCGATCAGCCCCAGCATTTT.